These 9 T cell receptor beta chains originate from one sample sequenced in a study of long-term antiretroviral therapy in people with HIV. This was the immunoSEQ v3.0 assay at survey level. The assay was immunoSEQ multiplex PCR, and TCRdb's table has in-frame clones only and misses some. The profile shows about 20,000 clones, 90% of them singletons. The sequencing used unsorted PBMCs, collected approximately 4.4 years before starting antiretroviral therapy. The receptors come from a woman aged 30 to 39 with HIV.

This chain connects TRBV7-2 to TRBJ2-4; D remains ambiguous. The CDR3 has 11 residues. The V gene lost 5 bases and the J gene lost 5 bases, with 4 bases spanning the gap. The germline V gene has CDR1 SGHTA and CDR2 FQGNSA. CDR3 loop: CASSPENIQYF. In nucleotides, the CDR3 is TGTGCCAGCAGCCCCGAAAACATTCAGTACTTC.

This clone is a singleton in its sample. The chain combines TRBV9 with TRBJ2-1, with D possibly TRBD2 on 5 matching bases. Trimming removed 1 base at V and 9 bases at J, with 8 bases between. Germline V gene sequence: CDR1 SGDLS, CDR2 YYNGEE. The CDR3 sequence is 12 residues long. The CDR3 region is CASSVRGLEQFF. For the CDR3, the DNA is TGTGCCAGCAGCGTACGAGGGCTTGAGCAGTTCTTC.

This clone came up a few times. The genes are TRBV30 and TRBJ2-5; 9 bases match TRBD1. CDR1 is GTSNPN and CDR2 is SVGIG in the germline V gene (reference sequence). Losses at the gene ends were 0 bases for V and 3 bases for J; bases not matched to a gene: 11. There are 17 residues in the CDR3. The CDR3 loop reads CAWSVDRGGVIEETQYF. CDR3 coding DNA: TGTGCCTGGAGTGTAGACAGGGGGGGGGTTATCGAAGAGACCCAGTACTTC.

The J gene is TRBJ2-2, the V gene TRBV18; the D gene is possibly TRBD2 (6 bases). Between the trimmed V and J ends, which lost 3 bases and 5 bases, there was a span of 16 bases. The CDR3 consists of 16 residues. The germline gives CDR1 KGHSH, CDR2 LQKENI. The CDR3 protein is CASSPQMKGGTGELFF. In nucleotides, the CDR3 is TGTGCCAGCTCACCCCAGATGAAGGGAGGAACCGGGGAGCTGTTTTTT.

The chain uses TRBV30 and TRBJ2-2; 7 bases line up with TRBD1. The CDR3 is 17 residues long. Trimming took 1 base from V and 0 from J; bases not matched to a gene: 8. The V gene's germline CDR1 is GTSNPN and CDR2 SVGIG (reference sequence). The CDR3 region has the DNA TGTGCCTGGAGTGGGGACAGCCTCCGCGCGAACACCGGGGAGCTGTTTTTT. Protein sequence: CAWSGDSLRANTGELFF.

The table lists this clone with a few counts. V is TRBV10-3 and J is TRBJ1-5; perhaps TRBD1 as D (5 bases). The CDR3 runs 14 residues. The ends were cut back, 10 bases at V and 1 base at J, with 14 bases in the middle. In germline, CDR1 is ENHRY, CDR2 SYGVKD. Written as DNA, the CDR3 is TGTGCCACAGCCGGGACGGGGAGCAATCAGCCCCAGCATTTT. It codes for CATAGTGSNQPQHF.

This clone was counted between two and nine times. The gene calls are TRBV7-9 and TRBJ1-1; 7 bases match TRBD1. V lost 5 bases, J lost 1 base, and 7 bases stayed unmatched. CDR3 length: 15 residues. Germline V gene sequence: CDR1 SEHNR, CDR2 FQNEAQ (reference sequence). CDR3 loop: CASSPQGGSNTEAFF. CDR3 in DNA: TGTGCCAGCAGCCCCCAGGGGGGGTCGAACACTGAAGCTTTCTTT.

CDR3 sequence (DNA): TGTGCCAGCTCGCAGGGGGCGGGTGGCTACACCTTC. Translated, it gives CASSQGAGGYTF. The rearrangement joins TRBV2 to TRBJ1-2; 8 bases map to TRBD1. The CDR3 runs 12 residues. Trimming at V came to 8 bases and at J to 7 bases, leaving 6 bases not matched to a gene. Germline CDR1 SNHLY, CDR2 FYNNEI.

The chain has TRBV11-2 and TRBJ1-5; D is undetermined. Germline V lookup: CDR1 SGHAT, CDR2 FQNNGV. This CDR3 is built from 15 residues. Between the trimmed V and J ends, which lost 1 base and 3 bases, there was a span of 10 bases. CDR3 sequence reads: CASSLAGGLNQPQHF. CDR3 DNA: TGTGCCAGCAGCTTAGCGGGAGGGCTCAATCAGCCCCAGCATTTT.